This entry lists 21 T cell receptor beta chains sequenced from one sample in a study of CD8 T cells in ankylosing spondylitis. TCRdb reprocessed the 5' RACE reads with MiXCR, giving one entry per CDR3 protein. In the table there are approximately 110,000 distinct CDR3 sequences, nearly 25% of which are singletons. Sequencing input: synovial fluid, either unsorted or a sorted T cell fraction (not recorded which). Receptor source: a male donor with ankylosing spondylitis.

This clonotype was detected ten times or more. The chain couples TRBV7-9 to TRBJ2-7; 7 bases line up with TRBD1. The V segment lost 3 bases and the J segment 6 bases; nucleotides outside the gene matches: 5. This CDR3 comprises 13 residues. Germline CDR1 is SEHNR and CDR2 is FQNEAQ (reference sequence). The chain's CDR3 is CASSFGTAPEQYV. DNA for the CDR3: TGTGCCAGCAGCTTTGGGACAGCCCCCGAGCAGTACGTC.

This clonotype appeared once. The J gene is TRBJ2-2, the V gene TRBV24-1; D unresolved. Germline lookup yields CDR1 KGHDR and CDR2 SFDVKD. CDR3 length equals 13 residues. The V and J ends lost 7 bases and 3 bases respectively, with 8 bases between them. CDR3 nucleotides: TGTGCCACCAGCATACTCGACACCGGGGAGCTGTTTTTT. Residues: CATSILDTGELFF.

This clonotype was seen a single time. The chain couples TRBV19 to TRBJ2-7; 8 bases match TRBD2. V was pared by 5 bases and J by 3 bases, with 6 bases of the junction left unmatched. Germline V lookup: CDR1 LNHDA, CDR2 SQIVND (reference sequence). The CDR3 totals 14 residues. The CDR3, as DNA: TGTGCCAGTAGTCCCGGGAGCGGGAGCTACGAGCAGTACTTC. Protein: CASSPGSGSYEQYF.

The rearrangement uses TRBV29-1 and TRBJ1-2; a possible D gene is TRBD1 (5 bases). The germline V and J ends were trimmed by 6 bases and 4 bases, with 12 bases remaining between them. The CDR3 length is 12 residues. The V gene's germline CDR1 is SQVTM and CDR2 ANQGSEA. The CDR3 loop is CSVSNGGYGYTF. CDR3 DNA sequence: TGCAGCGTCTCTAACGGGGGCTATGGCTACACCTTC.

This clonotype occurred a few times. The chain employs TRBV11-2 and TRBJ2-7; a weak D match, TRBD2 (5 bases). This CDR3 has 14 amino acids. Germline CDR1 is SGHAT and CDR2 is FQNNGV. V was shortened by 5 bases and J by 5 bases, with 16 bases between the two germline ends. The CDR3 spells CASSRQRAWDEQYF. Here the CDR3 DNA reads TGTGCCAGCAGCCGCCAGAGGGCCTGGGACGAGCAGTACTTC.

This clonotype was picked up a small number of times. V and J are TRBV15 and TRBJ2-3; D may be TRBD1 or TRBD2 (7 bases each). Per the germline V gene, CDR1 is LNHNV and CDR2 is YYDKDF (reference sequence). The CDR3 runs 14 residues. Between the trimmed V and J ends, which lost 2 bases and 8 bases, there was a span of 14 bases. CDR3 nucleotide sequence: TGTGCCACCAGCAGATGGCAGGGGGGGGGTACGCAGTATTTT. Encoded protein: CATSRWQGGGTQYF.

The chain combines TRBV3-1 with TRBJ2-1; 8 positions match TRBD2. The CDR3 has 17 residues. Trimming removed 3 bases from V and 3 bases from J; junction bases left unmatched: 10. CDR1 is LGHDT, CDR2 YNNKEL, per germline (reference sequence). The CDR3 reads CASSHGITSGGYNEQFF. The CDR3 bases are TGTGCCAGCAGCCACGGAATTACTAGCGGAGGCTACAATGAGCAGTTCTTC.

The V and J genes are TRBV30 and TRBJ1-4; D not resolved. Germline assignment: CDR1 GTSNPN and CDR2 SVGIG (reference sequence). V lost 2 bases and J 8 bases, leaving 15 bases between the germline ends. The CDR3 runs 14 residues. CDR3 in DNA: TGTGCCTGGAGTACCTACATTCCAGCGGAAAAACTGTTTTTT. This encodes CAWSTYIPAEKLFF. Based on the CDR3 plus reference TRBV30 and TRBJ1-4, the full variable domain is SQTIHQWPATLVQPVGSPLSLECTVEGTSNPNLYWYRQAAGRGLQLLFYSVGIGQISSEVPQNLSASRPQDRQFILSSKKLLLSDSGFYLCAWSTYIPAEKLFFGSGTQLSVL.

This clonotype was counted between two and nine times. The chain recombines TRBV11-2 with TRBJ2-5, with 10 bases that match TRBD2. This CDR3 is 16 amino acids long. Germline trimming cut 2 bases from V and 5 bases from J; bases unmatched to any gene: 8. Per germline, CDR1 SGHAT and CDR2 FQNNGV. The CDR3 here is CASSLRLAGVLETQYF. Here the CDR3 DNA reads TGTGCCAGCAGCTTAAGGCTAGCGGGAGTTTTGGAGACCCAGTACTTC.

The chain is built from TRBV20-1 and TRBJ1-1; tentatively, D is TRBD1 (5 bases). Looked up from germline, CDR1 is DFQATT and CDR2 is SNEGSKA (reference sequence). This CDR3 is built from 11 residues. Trimming stripped 3 bases from V and 11 bases from J, with 13 bases between. In DNA, the CDR3 is TGCAGTGCTAGCAGGCAGGGAGCGGCTTTCTTT. Translation: CSASRQGAAFF.

This clonotype was seen repeatedly, ten times or more. The chain is built from TRBV18 and TRBJ2-5; D possibly corresponds to TRBD2 (5 bases). Trimming took 3 bases from V and 4 from J, leaving 12 bases between them. In germline, CDR1 is KGHSH, CDR2 LQKENI. The CDR3 consists of 14 residues. The CDR3 protein is CASSPVSRGETQYF. In nucleotides, the CDR3 is TGTGCCAGCTCACCGGTCAGCCGGGGAGAGACCCAGTACTTC. The whole variable domain, filled in from reference TRBV18 and TRBJ2-5, reads NAGVMQNPRHLVRRRGQEARLRCSPMKGHSHVYWYRQLPEEGLKFMVYLQKENIIDESGMPKERFSAEFPKEGPSILRIQQVVRGDSAAYFCASSPVSRGETQYFGPGTRLLVL.

Only a few counts were recorded for this clonotype. The genes are TRBV2 and TRBJ2-5; TRBD2 might be the D (5 bases). The V end lost 7 bases, the J end lost 0 bases, and 15 bases lay between the germline ends. This CDR3 has 15 amino acids. Germline CDR1 reads SNHLY; CDR2 reads FYNNEI. In nucleotides, the CDR3 is TGTGCCAGCACCCTGAGGCGGGCCAACCAAGAGACCCAGTACTTC. This translates into CASTLRRANQETQYF.

V usage is TRBV2 and J usage is TRBJ2-1; 12 nucleotides agree with TRBD2. The CDR3 has 13 amino acids. Germline V gene sequence: CDR1 SNHLY, CDR2 FYNNEI. With 8 bases clipped from V and 9 bases from J, the junction kept 5 bases outside the gene matches. The CDR3 DNA reads TGTGCCAGCGGTCGGACTAGCGGGATTGAGCAGTTCTTC. Translated, it gives CASGRTSGIEQFF.

A few counts support this clonotype. The chain links TRBV30 to TRBJ1-1; D gene uncertain. Germline CDR1 reads GTSNPN; CDR2 reads SVGIG (reference sequence). This CDR3 is built from 12 residues. V was trimmed by 2 bases and J by 0 bases, leaving 4 bases between them. The CDR3 DNA follows: TGTGCCTGGAGTCAGGTGAACACTGAAGCTTTCTTT. This encodes CAWSQVNTEAFF.

The rearrangement joins TRBV29-1 to TRBJ1-2; the D gene is possibly TRBD1 (5 bases). The V end lost 0 bases, the J end lost 5 bases, and 13 bases lay between the germline ends. The germline CDR1 and CDR2 sequences are SQVTM and ANQGSEA. The CDR3 sequence is 14 residues long. CDR3 coding DNA: TGCAGCGTTGAAGATAGGCAGGGAGGGTATGGCTACACCTTC. Encoded protein: CSVEDRQGGYGYTF. Together with reference TRBV29-1 and TRBJ1-2, the CDR3 gives the full variable domain: SAVISQKPSRDICQRGTSLTIQCQVDSQVTMMFWYRQQPGQSLTLIATANQGSEATYESGFVIDKFPISRPNLTFSTLTVSNMSPEDSSIYLCSVEDRQGGYGYTFGSGTRLTVV.

This chain uses TRBV20-1 with TRBJ1-6; the D is unclear. This CDR3 contains 14 residues. The V gene's germline CDR1 is DFQATT and CDR2 SNEGSKA (reference sequence). V lost 0 bases and J lost 6, with 9 bases in between. This chain's CDR3 is CSARDQRINSPLHF. CDR3 nucleotide sequence: TGCAGTGCTAGAGATCAACGGATTAATTCACCCCTCCACTTT.

J is TRBJ2-1 and V is TRBV2, with 7 bases identical to TRBD2. V dropped 4 bases and J dropped 9; count of bases not matched to a gene: 9. CDR1 is SNHLY and CDR2 is FYNNEI in the germline V gene. This CDR3 has 14 residues. CDR3 sequence (DNA): TGTGCCAGCAGTGCAAGAGCGGGGCGCGGTGAGCAGTTCTTC. This gives the protein CASSARAGRGEQFF.

This clonotype was detected a few times. The chain uses TRBV12-3 or TRBV12-4 and TRBJ2-1; D is tentatively TRBD1 or TRBD2 (5 bases each). This CDR3 contains 14 residues. The germline V and J ends were trimmed by 7 bases and 9 bases, with 19 bases remaining between them. CDR3 protein: CASTDLAYGGEQFF. CDR3 sequence (DNA): TGTGCCAGCACTGACCTAGCATATGGGGGTGAGCAGTTCTTC.

This clonotype was seen repeatedly, ten times or more. This chain links TRBV5-1 with TRBJ1-5; no reliable D call. CDR1 SGHRS and CDR2 YFSETQ come from the germline V gene. Trimming removed 0 bases at V and 0 bases at J, with 10 bases between. The CDR3 is 16 amino acids. This CDR3 reads CASSLGAATSNQPQHF. Written as DNA, the CDR3 is TGCGCCAGCAGCTTGGGGGCAGCCACTAGCAATCAGCCCCAGCATTTT.

The chain employs TRBV3-1 and TRBJ2-2; D is unresolved. Germline values: CDR1 LGHDT, CDR2 YNNKEL (reference sequence). V was clipped by 0 bases and J by 2 bases, with 10 bases between them. This CDR3 has 16 residues. CDR3 in amino acids: CASSQELTLNTGELFF. The CDR3 region has the DNA TGTGCCAGCAGCCAAGAGTTGACACTTAACACCGGGGAGCTGTTTTTT.

This clonotype was recorded many times. The chain joins TRBV25-1 to TRBJ1-3; D may be TRBD1 (5 bases). V gave up 3 bases and J gave up 1 base, with 7 bases separating them. The germline V gene has CDR1 MGHDK and CDR2 SYGVNS. This CDR3 is 14 amino acids long. This CDR3 reads CASSDQGSGNTIYF. CDR3 bases: TGTGCCAGCAGTGACCAGGGATCTGGAAACACCATATATTTT.